Presented here are 2 T cell receptor beta chains from one specimen sequenced in a study of cytomegalovirus exposure and HLA in healthy donors. Repertoires were generated with immunoSEQ multiplex PCR, while TCRdb's copy carries only in-frame clones and drops some. Counted here are hundreds of thousands of clones, around 87% occurring once; the ten biggest clones make up 2.6%. The material sequenced was PBMCs. These receptors came from a man aged 18 to 29 in good health and CMV-seronegative.

The chain uses TRBV28 and TRBJ1-2; D not resolved. The V end was cut by 8 bases, the J end by 6 bases, with 16 bases between. The germline CDR1 and CDR2 sequences are MDHEN and SYDVKM. This CDR3 is 13 amino acids long. The DNA for the CDR3 is TGTGCCAGCGGCCTATCCCGGGGTCATGGCTACACCTTC. Amino acid sequence: CASGLSRGHGYTF.

The chain employs TRBV5-4 and TRBJ2-1, with D possibly matching TRBD2 (6 bases). V lost 4 bases and J 8 bases, leaving 13 bases between the germline ends. This CDR3 has 13 amino acids. CDR1 and CDR2 from the germline V gene are SGHNT and YYREEE (reference sequence). The CDR3 sequence is CASSPRTTYEQFF. The CDR3 bases are TGTGCCAGCAGCCCGAGGACTACATATGAGCAGTTCTTC.